Each of the 7 T cell receptor beta chains below was sequenced from the same sample in a study of control samples from healthy donors and cancer patients. Some clones are missing from TCRdb's copy, which holds only in-frame ones; the method was immunoSEQ multiplex PCR. The top ten clones hold around 29% of a sample with about 22,000 clones, 65% to 90% of them seen once. The sequencing sample was made of PBMCs. The receptors come from a man aged 60 to 75 with head and neck cancer.

The V gene is TRBV28, the J gene TRBJ1-4, with D uncertain. The CDR3 totals 15 residues. CDR1 is MDHEN, CDR2 SYDVKM, per germline. Trimming pared 3 bases from V and 4 bases from J, leaving 12 bases between. CDR3 in amino acids: CASSLAVPGNEKLFF. CDR3 in DNA: TGTGCCAGCAGTTTGGCGGTTCCGGGTAATGAAAAACTGTTTTTT. Full variable domain (remainder filled in from reference TRBV28 and TRBJ1-4): DVKVTQSSRYLVKRTGEKVFLECVQDMDHENMFWYRQDPGLGLRLIYFSYDVKMKEKGDIPEGYSVSREKKERFSLILESASTNQTSMYLCASSLAVPGNEKLFFGSGTQLSVL.

The chain couples TRBV9 to TRBJ2-3; TRBD2 agrees at 7 bases. The CDR3 has 16 residues. The V segment lost 2 bases and the J segment 4 bases; nucleotides outside the gene matches: 10. Germline CDR1 and CDR2: SGDLS and YYNGEE. The DNA for the CDR3 is TGTGCCAGCAGCGTTGTAGCGGGTTCGTGGGCAGATACGCAGTATTTT. The encoded protein is CASSVVAGSWADTQYF.

V is TRBV4-3 and J is TRBJ2-3, with 8 bases that match TRBD2. Trimming took 0 bases from V and 5 from J; bases not matched to a gene: 7. This CDR3 has 16 amino acids. Per the germline V gene, CDR1 is LGHNA and CDR2 is YSLEER. The CDR3 bases are TGCGCCAGCAGCCAAGAACCCCGGCTAGCGGGAGATACGCAGTATTTT. It translates to CASSQEPRLAGDTQYF.

The chain combines TRBV18 with TRBJ1-6; D uncertain. The CDR3 runs to 14 residues. Germline CDR1 and CDR2: KGHSH and LQKENI. V dropped 5 bases and J dropped 5 bases, with 10 bases sitting between them. The CDR3 nucleotides are TGTGCCAGCTCAACCGACGGAAATAATTCACCCCTCCACTTT. This gives the protein CASSTDGNNSPLHF.

The chain employs TRBV10-3 and TRBJ2-3; 14 bases align to TRBD2. The CDR3 is 16 amino acids. J was trimmed by 3 bases and V by 6 bases; bases with no gene match: 5. The V gene's germline CDR1 is ENHRY and CDR2 SYGVKD. The CDR3 region has the DNA TGTGCCATCAGGGGGACTAGCGGGAGTCTGACAGATACGCAGTATTTT. This sequence encodes CAIRGTSGSLTDTQYF.

This rearrangement joins TRBV19 to TRBJ2-3, with D maybe TRBD1 (6 bases). The V gene's germline CDR1 is LNHDA and CDR2 SQIVND (reference sequence). V was clipped by 3 bases and J by 2 bases, with 12 bases between them. The CDR3 covers 15 residues. As DNA, the CDR3 is TGTGCCAGTAGTATCCAACAGGGTTTCACAGATACGCAGTATTTT. It encodes CASSIQQGFTDTQYF.

The chain carries TRBV2 and TRBJ1-6, with 9 bases fitting TRBD1. This CDR3 is built from 16 residues. V trimming: 8 bases; J trimming: 7 bases; junction bases outside the gene matches: 12. Looked up from germline, CDR1 is SNHLY and CDR2 is FYNNEI. CDR3 region: CASGDVGQGMNSPLHF. The DNA of the CDR3 is TGTGCCAGCGGGGACGTCGGACAGGGGATGAATTCACCCCTCCACTTT. Combining the CDR3 with reference TRBV2 and TRBJ1-6 gives the whole variable domain EPEVTQTPSHQVTQMGQEVILRCVPISNHLYFYWYRQILGQKVEFLVSFYNNEISEKSEIFDDQFSVERPDGSNFTLKIRSTKLEDSAMYFCASGDVGQGMNSPLHFGNGTRLTVT.